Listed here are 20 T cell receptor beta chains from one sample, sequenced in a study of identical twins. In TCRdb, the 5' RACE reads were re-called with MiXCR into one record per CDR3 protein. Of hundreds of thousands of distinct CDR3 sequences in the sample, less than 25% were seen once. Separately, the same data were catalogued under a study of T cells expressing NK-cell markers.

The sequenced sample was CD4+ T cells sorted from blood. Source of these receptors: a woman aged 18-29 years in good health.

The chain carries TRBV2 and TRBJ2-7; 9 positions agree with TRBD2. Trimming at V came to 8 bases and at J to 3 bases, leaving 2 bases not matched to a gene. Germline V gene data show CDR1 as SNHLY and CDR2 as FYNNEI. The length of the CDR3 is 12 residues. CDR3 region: CASRGGDYEQYF. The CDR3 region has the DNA TGTGCCAGCCGCGGGGGGGACTACGAGCAGTACTTC. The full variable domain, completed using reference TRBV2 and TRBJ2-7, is EPEVTQTPSHQVTQMGQEVILRCVPISNHLYFYWYRQILGQKVEFLVSFYNNEISEKSEIFDDQFSVERPDGSNFTLKIRSTKLEDSAMYFCASRGGDYEQYFGPGTRLTVT.

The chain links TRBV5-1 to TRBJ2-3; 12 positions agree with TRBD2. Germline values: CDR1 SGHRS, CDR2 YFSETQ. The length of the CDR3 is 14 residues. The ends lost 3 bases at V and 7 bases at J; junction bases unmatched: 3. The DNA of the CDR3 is TGCGCCAGCAGCTCCACTAGCGGGGGGTATACGCAGTATTTT. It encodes CASSSTSGGYTQYF.

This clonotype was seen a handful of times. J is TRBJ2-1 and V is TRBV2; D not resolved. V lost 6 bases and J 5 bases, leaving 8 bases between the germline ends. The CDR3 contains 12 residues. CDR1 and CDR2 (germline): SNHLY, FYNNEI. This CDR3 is CASRGGDNEQFF. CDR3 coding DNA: TGTGCCAGCAGAGGCGGAGACAATGAGCAGTTCTTC.

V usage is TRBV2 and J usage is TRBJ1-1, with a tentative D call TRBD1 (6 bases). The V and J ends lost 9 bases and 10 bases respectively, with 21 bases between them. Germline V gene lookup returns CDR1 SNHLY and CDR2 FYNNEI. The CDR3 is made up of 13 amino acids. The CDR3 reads CARQGPGGEVAFF. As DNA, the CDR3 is TGTGCCAGACAGGGTCCCGGGGGAGAAGTAGCTTTCTTT.

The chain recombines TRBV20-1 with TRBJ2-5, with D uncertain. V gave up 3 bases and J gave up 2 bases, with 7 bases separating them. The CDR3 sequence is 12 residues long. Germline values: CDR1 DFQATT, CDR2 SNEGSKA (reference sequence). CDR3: CSASTDQETQYF. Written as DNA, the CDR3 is TGCAGTGCTAGTACTGATCAAGAGACCCAGTACTTC.

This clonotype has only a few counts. The CDR3 sequence is CAISDLPSSYNEQFF. For the CDR3, the DNA is TGTGCCATCAGTGACCTACCGAGCTCCTACAATGAGCAGTTCTTC. V usage is TRBV10-3 and J usage is TRBJ2-1; D uncertain. Trimming took 3 bases from V and 0 from J, leaving 9 bases between them. This CDR3 is 15 amino acids long. The germline V gene has CDR1 ENHRY and CDR2 SYGVKD.

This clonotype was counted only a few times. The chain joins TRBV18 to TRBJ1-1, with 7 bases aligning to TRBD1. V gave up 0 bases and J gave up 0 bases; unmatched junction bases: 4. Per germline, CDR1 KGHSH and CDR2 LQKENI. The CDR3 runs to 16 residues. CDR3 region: CASSPPTGRMNTEAFF. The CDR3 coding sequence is TGTGCCAGCTCACCACCGACAGGGAGGATGAACACTGAAGCTTTCTTT.

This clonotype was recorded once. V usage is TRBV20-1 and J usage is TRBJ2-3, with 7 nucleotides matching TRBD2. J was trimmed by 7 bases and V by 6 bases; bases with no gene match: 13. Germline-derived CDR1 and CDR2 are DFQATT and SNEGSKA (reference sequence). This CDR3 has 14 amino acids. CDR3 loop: CSANRLAEPHTQYF. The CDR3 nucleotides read TGCAGTGCGAACCGACTAGCAGAGCCGCATACGCAGTATTTT.

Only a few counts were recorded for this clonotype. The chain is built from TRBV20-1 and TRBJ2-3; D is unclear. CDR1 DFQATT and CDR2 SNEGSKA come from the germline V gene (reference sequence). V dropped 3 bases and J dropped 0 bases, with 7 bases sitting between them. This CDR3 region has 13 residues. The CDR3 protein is CSARYRSTDTQYF. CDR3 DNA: TGCAGTGCTAGGTATCGTAGCACAGATACGCAGTATTTT.

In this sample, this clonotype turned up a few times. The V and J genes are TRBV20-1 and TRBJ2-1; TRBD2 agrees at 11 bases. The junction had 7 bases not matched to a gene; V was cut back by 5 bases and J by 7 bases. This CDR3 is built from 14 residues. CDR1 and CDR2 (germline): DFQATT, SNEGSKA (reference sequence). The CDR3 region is CSAGTSGRRNEQFF. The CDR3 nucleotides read TGCAGTGCTGGGACTAGCGGCCGGCGAAATGAGCAGTTCTTC.

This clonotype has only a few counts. CDR3: CSAPLGGNFGYEQYF. The DNA of the CDR3 is TGCAGTGCTCCCTTAGGGGGGAATTTTGGCTACGAGCAGTACTTC. V gene TRBV20-1 combines with J gene TRBJ2-7; perhaps D is TRBD1 or TRBD2 (6 bases each). Germline CDR1 DFQATT, CDR2 SNEGSKA (reference sequence). The CDR3 loop spans 15 amino acids. The ends were cut back, 5 bases at V and 3 bases at J, with 20 bases in the middle.

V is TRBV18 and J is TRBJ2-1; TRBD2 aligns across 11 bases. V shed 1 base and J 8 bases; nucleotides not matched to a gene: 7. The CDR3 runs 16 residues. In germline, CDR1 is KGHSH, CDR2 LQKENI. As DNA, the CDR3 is TGTGCCAGCTCACCACTAGCGGGAGGGCCGGGCGATGAGCAGTTCTTC. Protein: CASSPLAGGPGDEQFF.

CDR3 amino acids: CSVSGTSGDSEQFF. The DNA for the CDR3 is TGCAGCGTTTCCGGGACTAGCGGGGATTCTGAGCAGTTCTTC. The chain is built from TRBV29-1 and TRBJ2-1; 13 nucleotides match TRBD2. This CDR3 is built from 14 residues. The germline gives CDR1 SQVTM, CDR2 ANQGSEA. V lost 5 bases to trimming and J lost 9 bases; unmatched junction nucleotides: 7.

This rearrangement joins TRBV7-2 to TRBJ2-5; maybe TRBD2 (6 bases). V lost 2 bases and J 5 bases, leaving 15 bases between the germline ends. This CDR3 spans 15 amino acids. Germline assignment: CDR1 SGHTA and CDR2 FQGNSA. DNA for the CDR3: TGTGCCAGCAGCTTATCAGGGTCCGGAGGGGAGACCCAGTACTTC. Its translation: CASSLSGSGGETQYF.

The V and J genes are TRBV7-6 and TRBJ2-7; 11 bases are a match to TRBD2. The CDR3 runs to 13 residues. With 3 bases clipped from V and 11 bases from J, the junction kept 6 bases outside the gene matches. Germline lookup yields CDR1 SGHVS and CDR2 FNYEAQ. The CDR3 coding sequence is TGTGCCAGCAGCTTGACACTAGCGGGAGTAAAGTACTTC. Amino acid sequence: CASSLTLAGVKYF.

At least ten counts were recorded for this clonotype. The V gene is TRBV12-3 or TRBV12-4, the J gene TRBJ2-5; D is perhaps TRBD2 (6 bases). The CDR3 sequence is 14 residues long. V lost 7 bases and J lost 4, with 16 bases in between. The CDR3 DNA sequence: TGTGCCAGCAACGCCTTTCGGAGGGGAGAGACCCAGTACTTC. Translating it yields CASNAFRRGETQYF.

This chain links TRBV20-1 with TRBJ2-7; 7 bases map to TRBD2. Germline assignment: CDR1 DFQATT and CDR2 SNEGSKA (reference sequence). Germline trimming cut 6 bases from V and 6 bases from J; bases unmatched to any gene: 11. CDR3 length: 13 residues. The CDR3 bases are TGCAGTGCCGAATTAAGCGGGATCGGCGAGCAGTACTTC. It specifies CSAELSGIGEQYF.

DNA for the CDR3: TGTGCCAGCTCGGCTAGCGGGGTGAAAGAGACCCAGTACTTC. It yields the protein CASSASGVKETQYF. V gene TRBV6-1 combines with J gene TRBJ2-5; TRBD2 matches at 9 bases. The CDR3 is made up of 14 amino acids. V trimming: 8 bases; J trimming: 3 bases; junction bases outside the gene matches: 7. CDR1 and CDR2 (germline): MNHNS, SASEGT.

In DNA, the CDR3 is TGTGCCATCGGGGGGCAAGAGACCCAGTACTTC. Its protein product is CAIGGQETQYF. V is TRBV10-3 and J is TRBJ2-5; D possibly corresponds to TRBD2 (6 bases). CDR3 length: 11 amino acids. V lost 8 bases to trimming and J lost 2 bases, with 6 bases between them. Per the germline V gene, CDR1 is ENHRY and CDR2 is SYGVKD.

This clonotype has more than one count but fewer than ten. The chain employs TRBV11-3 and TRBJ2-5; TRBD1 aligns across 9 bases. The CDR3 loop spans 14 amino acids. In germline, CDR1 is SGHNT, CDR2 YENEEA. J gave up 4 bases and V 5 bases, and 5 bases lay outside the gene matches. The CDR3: CASSPGTGIETQYF. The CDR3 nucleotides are TGTGCCAGCAGCCCAGGGACAGGGATAGAGACCCAGTACTTC.